Listed here are 2 T cell receptor beta chains from one sample, sequenced in a study of blood T cell repertoires in COVID-19 (dated by TCRdb to the early 2020s). To prepare the library, the immunoSEQ multiplex PCR assay was applied. Held by TCRdb, this immuneACCESS table contains in-frame sequences only and omits some clones. Under half of the omission traces to an unresolved V gene where checked; the cause of the rest is unknown. The sample table holds 200,000 to 300,000 clones, of which around 88% were seen once. The ten largest clonotypes hold 2% to 2.5% of the sample. The sequenced sample was PBMCs or T cells enriched from blood (not recorded which). The receptors stem from a woman aged 45-65 years who had recovered from COVID-19.

The chain recombines TRBV19 with TRBJ1-6; 10 bases match TRBD1. The CDR3 runs 18 residues. With V trimmed by 6 bases and J by 2 bases, 10 bases remained unmatched. CDR1 and CDR2 (germline): LNHDA, SQIVND (reference sequence). The CDR3 protein is CASRGTGVRRTYNSPLHF. The CDR3 coding sequence is TGTGCCAGTAGAGGGACAGGGGTTCGTAGGACCTATAATTCACCCCTCCACTTT.

V is TRBV18 and J is TRBJ2-7; 7 nucleotides line up with TRBD1. Germline trimming cut 3 bases from V and 6 bases from J; bases unmatched to any gene: 8. Germline V CDR1 and CDR2: KGHSH, LQKENI. The CDR3 contains 14 residues. The CDR3 DNA sequence: TGTGCCAGCTCACCCCAGAAGGGGGCGGTCGAGCAGTACTTC. Translated, it gives CASSPQKGAVEQYF.